The 24 T cell receptor beta chains below all came from one sample that was sequenced in a study of blood T cell repertoires in COVID-19 (dated by TCRdb to about 2020). Library preparation was by the immunoSEQ multiplex PCR assay. Not all clones reach the TCRdb copy of this immuneACCESS table, which keeps in-frame sequences only. Checked studies attribute under half of the gap to unresolved V genes and leave the rest unexplained. Counted in this sample were about 200,000 clones; more than 65% of them appeared once. Clones ranked in the top ten supply roughly 10% of the sample. Specimen: peripheral blood. Receptors were obtained from a man aged 45-60 years with active or convalescent COVID-19.

This sequence joins TRBV6-1 and TRBJ1-4; D uncertain. V dropped 3 bases and J dropped 10 bases, with 6 bases sitting between them. Germline assignment: CDR1 MNHNS and CDR2 SASEGT. The CDR3 totals 11 residues. CDR3 sequence (DNA): TGTGCCAGCAGTGAGAGAGGAAAACTGTTTTTT. As protein: CASSERGKLFF.

The J gene is TRBJ2-5, the V gene TRBV9, with 7 bases lining up with TRBD2. CDR3 length: 15 amino acids. Germline loops: CDR1 SGDLS, CDR2 YYNGEE. V lost 0 bases, J lost 1 base, and 3 bases stayed unmatched. The CDR3 sequence: CASSVGSGAQETQYF. The CDR3 nucleotides are TGTGCCAGCAGCGTAGGGAGCGGGGCCCAAGAGACCCAGTACTTC.

The genes are TRBV19 and TRBJ1-2; D is possibly TRBD1 (6 bases). CDR3 length equals 17 residues. Trimming left V 5 bases short and J 4 bases short, with 23 bases between. Per germline, CDR1 LNHDA and CDR2 SQIVND (reference sequence). The CDR3 sequence: CASSPLDSAVPIYGYTF. CDR3 nucleotide sequence: TGTGCCAGTAGTCCCCTGGACAGCGCAGTCCCTATCTATGGCTACACCTTC.

The chain links TRBV4-1 to TRBJ2-3; D remains unclear. The CDR3 length is 15 residues. The V end lost 0 bases, the J end lost 1 base, and 8 bases lay between the germline ends. CDR1 and CDR2 from the germline V gene are MGHRA and YSYEKL. The CDR3 coding sequence is TGCGCCAGCAGCCAAGATGGCCACCGCACAGATACGCAGTATTTT. It codes for CASSQDGHRTDTQYF.

J is TRBJ1-3 and V is TRBV19; D is uncertain. The CDR3 consists of 18 residues. V shed 5 bases and J shed 0 bases, with 20 bases lying between them. CDR1 is LNHDA, CDR2 SQIVND, per germline (reference sequence). The CDR3 spells CASSPLRKVLGSGNTIYF. The CDR3, as DNA: TGTGCCAGTAGTCCGCTGAGGAAGGTGCTTGGCTCTGGAAACACCATATATTTT.

J is TRBJ2-1 and V is TRBV19, with 7 bases aligning to TRBD1. The CDR3 totals 15 residues. CDR1 is LNHDA and CDR2 is SQIVND in the germline V gene (reference sequence). V was pared by 7 bases and J by 2 bases, with 8 bases of the junction left unmatched. Here the CDR3 DNA reads TGTGCCAGTACCCGGGACAGACACACCTACAATGAGCAGTTCTTC. Translated: CASTRDRHTYNEQFF.

The chain has TRBV7-9 and TRBJ1-3; D unresolved. V was cut by 7 bases and J by 8 bases, with 9 bases left in between. The germline V gene encodes CDR1 SEHNR and CDR2 FQNEAQ (reference sequence). This CDR3 contains 11 residues. As DNA, the CDR3 is TGTGCCAGCACCCCGGTGGACACCATATATTTT. Translated, it gives CASTPVDTIYF. The full variable domain, with the rest looked up from reference TRBV7-9 and TRBJ1-3, is DTGVSQNPRHKITKRGQNVTFRCDPISEHNRLYWYRQTLGQGPEFLTYFQNEAQLEKSRLLSDRFSAERPKGSFSTLEIQRTEQGDSAMYLCASTPVDTIYFGEGSWLTVV.

The chain combines TRBV11-2 with TRBJ2-7; maybe TRBD1 (5 bases). V lost 5 bases and J lost 3, with 11 bases in between. This CDR3 region has 13 residues. CDR1 and CDR2 (germline): SGHAT, FQNNGV. CDR3 loop: CASSPFDSYEQYF. CDR3 bases: TGTGCCAGCAGCCCATTCGACAGCTACGAGCAGTACTTC.

This chain uses TRBV7-8 with TRBJ2-1; D unresolved. Trimming removed 1 base from V and 1 base from J, with 5 bases in between. The CDR3 has 14 residues. In germline, CDR1 is SGHVS, CDR2 FQNEAQ. The DNA for the CDR3 is TGTGCCAGCAGCTTAGAATCTTCCTACAATGAGCAGTTCTTC. Amino acids: CASSLESSYNEQFF.

The chain uses TRBV5-1 and TRBJ1-1; TRBD1 matches 8 bases. The CDR3 is made up of 14 amino acids. J gave up 0 bases and V 4 bases, and 2 bases lay outside the gene matches. Germline V gives CDR1 SGHRS, CDR2 YFSETQ. The CDR3 DNA is TGCGCCAGCAGCAAGGACAGGGTGAACACTGAAGCTTTCTTT. Its protein product is CASSKDRVNTEAFF. The whole variable domain, filled in from reference TRBV5-1 and TRBJ1-1, reads KAGVTQTPRYLIKTRGQQVTLSCSPISGHRSVSWYQQTPGQGLQFLFEYFSETQRNKGNFPGRFSGRQFSNSRSEMNVSTLELGDSALYLCASSKDRVNTEAFFGQGTRLTVV.

V gene TRBV9 combines with J gene TRBJ2-2; no definite D call. V lost 4 bases, J lost 7 bases, and 17 bases lay in between. The length of the CDR3 is 15 residues. Germline loops: CDR1 SGDLS, CDR2 YYNGEE. CDR3 bases: TGTGCCAGCAGCCTCCTATCCGAGGATGTCGGGGAGCTGTTTTTT. Protein sequence: CASSLLSEDVGELFF.

The chain combines TRBV5-5 with TRBJ1-1; 7 bases match TRBD1. Germline lookup yields CDR1 SGHKS and CDR2 YYEKEE (reference sequence). The CDR3 has 15 residues. J gave up 0 bases and V 3 bases, and 5 bases lay outside the gene matches. The CDR3 DNA sequence: TGTGCCAGCAGCTGGAACAGGGGTTTGAACACTGAAGCTTTCTTT. It codes for CASSWNRGLNTEAFF.

V is TRBV7-9 and J is TRBJ2-3; 8 bases are shared with TRBD2. Trimming removed 5 bases from V and 4 bases from J; junction bases left unmatched: 8. This CDR3 spans 15 amino acids. CDR1 is SEHNR, CDR2 FQNEAQ, per germline (reference sequence). CDR3 residues: CASSLSGSVADTQYF. The CDR3 DNA is TGTGCCAGCAGCCTGAGCGGGAGTGTCGCAGATACGCAGTATTTT.

This CDR3 reads CASRRNGLAGSGELFF. CDR3 bases: TGTGCCAGCAGACGTAACGGACTAGCGGGATCCGGGGAGCTGTTTTTT. This chain joins TRBV7-9 and TRBJ2-2, with TRBD2 matching 12 bases. CDR3 size: 16 residues. Germline V gene lookup returns CDR1 SEHNR and CDR2 FQNEAQ (reference sequence). J gave up 6 bases and V 6 bases, and 8 bases lay outside the gene matches.

On this clone: Other DNA sequences in this specimen translate into the identical CDR3. V usage is TRBV6-5 and J usage is TRBJ2-7; 8 positions agree with TRBD2. This CDR3 is built from 14 residues. Trimming at V came to 2 bases and at J to 3 bases, leaving 3 bases not matched to a gene. Germline lookup yields CDR1 MNHEY and CDR2 SVGAGI. CDR3 nucleotide sequence: TGTGCCAGCAGTTACGGGGCGGGAGGCTACGAGCAGTACTTC. Translated: CASSYGAGGYEQYF.

V gene TRBV10-3 combines with J gene TRBJ1-1, with D unresolved. With 2 bases removed from V and 2 bases from J, the gap between germline ends came to 6 bases. Germline CDR1 ENHRY, CDR2 SYGVKD. This CDR3 has 13 amino acids. The CDR3 here is CAISEQVNTEAFF. In DNA form, the CDR3 reads TGTGCCATCAGTGAGCAGGTTAACACTGAAGCTTTCTTT.

The CDR3 DNA sequence: TGTGCCAGCAGCTCCCGACAGCAGGTGAACACCGGGGAGCTGTTTTTT. Translation gives CASSSRQQVNTGELFF. The chain has TRBV11-1 and TRBJ2-2, with D possibly matching TRBD1 (5 bases). Between the trimmed V and J ends, which lost 4 bases and 1 base, there was a span of 13 bases. The CDR3 contains 16 residues. Looked up from germline, CDR1 is SGHAT and CDR2 is FQDESV (reference sequence).

This clone was detected once. V gene TRBV19 combines with J gene TRBJ2-3, with 9 positions matching TRBD2. Germline V gene sequence: CDR1 LNHDA, CDR2 SQIVND (reference sequence). Germline trimming cut 10 bases from V and 3 bases from J; bases unmatched to any gene: 14. CDR3 length: 16 amino acids. The CDR3 bases are TGTGCCACTTCATGGGGCGCGGGAGGGAGTACAGATACGCAGTATTTT. As protein: CATSWGAGGSTDTQYF.

The chain links TRBV4-1 to TRBJ2-5; D unclear. V gave up 4 bases and J gave up 2 bases, with 11 bases separating them. The CDR3 consists of 14 residues. Germline V gives CDR1 MGHRA, CDR2 YSYEKL. The CDR3 nucleotides read TGCGCCAGCAGCCGGATACACGGGCAAGAGACCCAGTACTTC. Protein product: CASSRIHGQETQYF.

The chain joins TRBV28 to TRBJ1-5; the D gene is possibly TRBD1 (6 bases). The CDR3 has 15 amino acids. Germline values: CDR1 MDHEN, CDR2 SYDVKM. Between the trimmed V and J ends, which lost 7 bases and 4 bases, there was a span of 17 bases. The CDR3 protein is CASNPPGGGNQPQHF. The CDR3, as DNA: TGTGCCAGCAACCCGCCGGGGGGCGGAAATCAGCCCCAGCATTTT.

This chain uses TRBV28 with TRBJ2-5; 9 bases agree with TRBD2. V was clipped by 6 bases and J by 5 bases; unmatched bases: 13. This CDR3 region has 16 residues. Germline assignment: CDR1 MDHEN and CDR2 SYDVKM. The CDR3 sequence is CASRRPGGGAFETQYF. The CDR3 DNA sequence: TGTGCCAGCAGGAGGCCGGGCGGGGGGGCGTTTGAGACCCAGTACTTC.

The gene calls are TRBV19 and TRBJ1-5, with D unresolved. Between the trimmed V and J ends, which lost 1 base and 8 bases, there was a span of 12 bases. The CDR3 consists of 14 residues. Germline V CDR1 and CDR2: LNHDA, SQIVND (reference sequence). CDR3 in amino acids: CASSIVEGREPQHF. CDR3 sequence (DNA): TGTGCCAGTAGTATAGTCGAGGGAAGGGAGCCCCAGCATTTT.

This sequence joins TRBV14 and TRBJ2-1, with 9 bases matching TRBD2. CDR1 is SGHDN, CDR2 FVKESK, per germline. V was pared by 0 bases and J by 4 bases, with 4 bases of the junction left unmatched. The length of the CDR3 is 16 residues. The CDR3 loop reads CASSQDGSGSYNEQFF. The CDR3 coding sequence is TGTGCCAGCAGCCAAGATGGTAGCGGGAGTTACAATGAGCAGTTCTTC.

This clone was detected only once. The genes are TRBV7-9 and TRBJ1-4, with TRBD1 matching 7 bases. This CDR3 comprises 15 residues. From germline, CDR1 is SEHNR and CDR2 FQNEAQ (reference sequence). The J segment lost 5 bases and the V segment lost 1 base, leaving 4 bases of the junction unmatched. The CDR3 region is CASSLVGQSNEKLFF. CDR3 DNA: TGTGCCAGCAGCTTAGTGGGACAGTCCAATGAAAAACTGTTTTTT. Using reference TRBV7-9 and TRBJ1-4 for the parts outside the CDR3, the full variable domain is DTGVSQNPRHKITKRGQNVTFRCDPISEHNRLYWYRQTLGQGPEFLTYFQNEAQLEKSRLLSDRFSAERPKGSFSTLEIQRTEQGDSAMYLCASSLVGQSNEKLFFGSGTQLSVL.